These 28 T cell receptor beta chains share one sample of origin, sequenced in a study of blood T cell repertoires in COVID-19. Sequencing was performed with immunoSEQ multiplex PCR; in TCRdb, only in-frame clones are kept and a portion is missing. The table lists about 30,000 clones, 88% of them singletons. The sample was peripheral blood. These receptors came from a human donor in a cohort sampled during active COVID-19.

This clone showed up just a few times. The chain joins TRBV7-9 to TRBJ2-7, with 8 bases fitting TRBD2. The CDR3 runs 18 residues. The junction had 15 bases not matched to a gene; V was cut back by 5 bases and J by 0 bases. Germline-derived CDR1 and CDR2 are SEHNR and FQNEAQ (reference sequence). The CDR3 protein is CASSPSLGVTSDSYEQYF. The CDR3 DNA is TGTGCCAGCAGCCCTTCCTTGGGTGTGACTAGCGACTCCTACGAGCAGTACTTC.

The chain employs TRBV5-1 and TRBJ2-5; 13 bases are a match to TRBD2. Per germline, CDR1 SGHRS and CDR2 YFSETQ. J gave up 2 bases and V 3 bases, and 4 bases lay outside the gene matches. The CDR3 has 16 amino acids. The CDR3 DNA sequence: TGCGCCAGCAGCTCCCTACTAGCGGGGGGGCAAGAGACCCAGTACTTC. Protein: CASSSLLAGGQETQYF.

The rearrangement links TRBV11-2 to TRBJ1-6; TRBD1 is a possible D gene (6 bases). Between the trimmed V and J ends, which lost 5 bases and 9 bases, there was a span of 23 bases. This CDR3 has 17 amino acids. Germline V CDR1 and CDR2: SGHAT, FQNNGV. CDR3 in DNA: TGTGCCAGCAGCCAAACCCTAACAGGGTTTGGAGGTTCACCCCTCCACTTT. It codes for CASSQTLTGFGGSPLHF.

The chain recombines TRBV12-3 or TRBV12-4 with TRBJ1-1; D gene unclear. The CDR3 runs 13 residues. Trimming cost V 6 bases and J 3 bases, with 11 bases left between them. CDR3 bases: TGTGCCAGCAGGGGGAGGTCCTACACTGAAGCTTTCTTT. Translating it yields CASRGRSYTEAFF.

The chain has TRBV10-3 and TRBJ1-5, with TRBD1 identical over 9 bases. This CDR3 is built from 14 residues. In germline, CDR1 is ENHRY, CDR2 SYGVKD. The V and J ends lost 6 bases and 5 bases, in that order; junction bases with no gene match: 5. CDR3 in amino acids: CAISPGQGYQPQHF. Here the CDR3 DNA reads TGTGCCATCAGCCCGGGACAGGGTTATCAGCCCCAGCATTTT.

V gene TRBV10-3 combines with J gene TRBJ2-1; 10 bases are a match to TRBD1. The V and J ends lost 6 bases and 4 bases, in that order; junction bases with no gene match: 21. This CDR3 region has 20 residues. Germline lookup yields CDR1 ENHRY and CDR2 SYGVKD. CDR3 region: CAIRDGTGAPGGAGYNEQFF. The CDR3 coding sequence is TGTGCCATCAGGGACGGGACAGGGGCACCCGGGGGGGCTGGGTACAATGAGCAGTTCTTC.

This clone was recorded only once. V gene TRBV30 combines with J gene TRBJ1-3, with D unclear. The CDR3 runs 15 residues. Germline CDR1 is GTSNPN and CDR2 is SVGIG (reference sequence). The V and J ends lost 0 bases and 0 bases respectively, with 9 bases between them. For the CDR3, the DNA is TGTGCCTGGAGTGTAACGGGGAGCTCTGGAAACACCATATATTTT. It specifies CAWSVTGSSGNTIYF. Together with reference TRBV30 and TRBJ1-3, the CDR3 gives the full variable domain: SQTIHQWPATLVQPVGSPLSLECTVEGTSNPNLYWYRQAAGRGLQLLFYSVGIGQISSEVPQNLSASRPQDRQFILSSKKLLLSDSGFYLCAWSVTGSSGNTIYFGEGSWLTVV.

The J gene is TRBJ1-6, the V gene TRBV18, with TRBD1 matching 9 bases. Trimming took 9 bases from V and 7 from J; bases not matched to a gene: 7. The CDR3 length is 14 residues. CDR1 is KGHSH, CDR2 LQKENI, per germline. The CDR3 DNA reads TGTGCCAGTACAGGGGGCCAAGGGAATTCACCCCTCCACTTT. Translating gives CASTGGQGNSPLHF.

A few counts support this clone. The V and J genes are TRBV27 and TRBJ1-5, with a tentative D call TRBD1 (5 bases). CDR1 and CDR2 (germline): MNHEY, SMNVEV (reference sequence). With 7 bases removed from V and 0 bases from J, the gap between germline ends came to 16 bases. The CDR3 runs 16 residues. The CDR3 sequence: CASTPRGLYSNQPQHF. Written as DNA, the CDR3 is TGTGCCAGCACCCCTCGGGGACTGTATAGCAATCAGCCCCAGCATTTT.

This chain joins TRBV19 and TRBJ1-5, with 7 nucleotides matching TRBD1. The V segment lost 5 bases and the J segment 7 bases; nucleotides outside the gene matches: 11. CDR3 length: 15 amino acids. Per the germline V gene, CDR1 is LNHDA and CDR2 is SQIVND (reference sequence). The CDR3 here is CASSLGQERGQPQHF. The CDR3 DNA is TGTGCCAGTAGTCTCGGACAGGAAAGAGGACAGCCCCAGCATTTT.

This chain connects TRBV5-4 to TRBJ1-2; 9 bases map to TRBD1. Germline V gene lookup returns CDR1 SGHNT and CDR2 YYREEE (reference sequence). The CDR3 is made up of 16 amino acids. The V and J ends lost 4 bases and 4 bases, in that order; junction bases with no gene match: 11. The CDR3 DNA reads as TGTGCCAGCAGCACCGGGACAGGGCGAAGGGGCTATGGCTACACCTTC. Its translation: CASSTGTGRRGYGYTF.

The chain combines TRBV11-2 with TRBJ2-1; D is perhaps TRBD2 (6 bases). Trimming took 3 bases from V and 5 from J, leaving 8 bases between them. This CDR3 region has 13 residues. Germline CDR1 reads SGHAT; CDR2 reads FQNNGV. CDR3 coding DNA: TGTGCCAGCAGCTTCGGGACTCACAATGAGCAGTTCTTC. Its protein product is CASSFGTHNEQFF. Looking up the rest from reference TRBV11-2 and TRBJ2-1 gives the full variable domain: EAGVAQSPRYKIIEKRQSVAFWCNPISGHATLYWYQQILGQGPKLLIQFQNNGVVDDSQLPKDRFSAERLKGVDSTLKIQPAKLEDSAVYLCASSFGTHNEQFFGPGTRLTVL.

This chain joins TRBV2 and TRBJ2-3; the match to TRBD2 covers 8 bases. V trimming: 4 bases; J trimming: 2 bases; junction bases outside the gene matches: 8. This CDR3 contains 16 residues. Per the germline V gene, CDR1 is SNHLY and CDR2 is FYNNEI. DNA of the CDR3: TGTGCCAGCAGTGGCCTCTTGCGGGGGGCCACAGATACGCAGTATTTT. This encodes CASSGLLRGATDTQYF.

V and J are TRBV6-6 and TRBJ1-1; D possibly corresponds to TRBD1 (6 bases). CDR1 and CDR2 (germline): MNHNY, SVGAGI (reference sequence). The CDR3 consists of 14 residues. Trimming left V 5 bases short and J 2 bases short, with 12 bases between. This CDR3 is CASSDRKTNTEAFF. CDR3 nucleotides: TGTGCCAGCAGTGACAGGAAAACCAACACTGAAGCTTTCTTT.

The chain carries TRBV30 and TRBJ1-6; 8 nucleotides align to TRBD1. The CDR3 contains 16 residues. Germline V gene data show CDR1 as GTSNPN and CDR2 as SVGIG (reference sequence). J gave up 10 bases and V 2 bases, and 13 bases lay outside the gene matches. The CDR3 DNA follows: TGTGCCTGGAGTACTGGGACAGGTCGTTTGAGCTCACCCCTCCACTTT. Translated, it gives CAWSTGTGRLSSPLHF.

The chain recombines TRBV9 with TRBJ2-5; D is perhaps TRBD2 (6 bases). V was cut by 0 bases and J by 4 bases, with 10 bases left in between. The CDR3 is 14 residues long. Germline-derived CDR1 and CDR2 are SGDLS and YYNGEE. The CDR3 is CASSVDGGAETQYF. The CDR3 DNA reads TGTGCCAGCAGCGTAGACGGAGGGGCAGAGACCCAGTACTTC. The variable domain in full, completed from reference TRBV9 and TRBJ2-5, reads DSGVTQTPKHLITATGQRVTLRCSPRSGDLSVYWYQQSLDQGLQFLIQYYNGEERAKGNILERFSAQQFPDLHSELNLSSLELGDSALYFCASSVDGGAETQYFGPGTRLLVL.

V is TRBV5-4 and J is TRBJ2-1; 7 bases line up with TRBD1. Germline V gives CDR1 SGHNT, CDR2 YYREEE (reference sequence). The CDR3 is 14 amino acids. V shed 1 base, J shed 3 bases, and the junction held 1 base outside the gene matches. The CDR3 reads CASSLPGGYNEQFF. For the CDR3, the DNA is TGTGCCAGCAGCTTGCCAGGGGGCTACAATGAGCAGTTCTTC.

The rearrangement uses TRBV6-6 and TRBJ1-1; 7 bases line up with TRBD1. Germline V gene data show CDR1 as MNHNY and CDR2 as SVGAGI (reference sequence). V was clipped by 5 bases and J by 2 bases; unmatched bases: 2. CDR3 length: 13 residues. CDR3 DNA sequence: TGTGCCAGCAGTGACAGGGCAAACACTGAAGCTTTCTTT. Protein sequence: CASSDRANTEAFF.

The rearrangement joins TRBV11-2 to TRBJ1-2; D uncertain. This CDR3 has 12 residues. Per the germline V gene, CDR1 is SGHAT and CDR2 is FQNNGV. The V end lost 3 bases, the J end lost 6 bases, and 8 bases lay between the germline ends. The CDR3 DNA follows: TGTGCCAGCAGCTTGGGCCGTAATGGCTACACCTTC. Amino acids: CASSLGRNGYTF.

This chain links TRBV6-5 with TRBJ1-1, with 7 bases fitting TRBD1. The length of the CDR3 is 13 residues. Trimming at V came to 6 bases and at J to 1 base, leaving 2 bases not matched to a gene. From germline, CDR1 is MNHEY and CDR2 SVGAGI. The CDR3 sequence: CASSRDRNTEAFF. The CDR3 DNA sequence: TGTGCCAGCAGCCGGGACAGGAACACTGAAGCTTTCTTT.

The V gene is TRBV7-2, the J gene TRBJ2-1; D is perhaps TRBD2 (5 bases). This CDR3 contains 13 residues. The V gene's germline CDR1 is SGHTA and CDR2 FQGNSA. Trimming left V 5 bases short and J 0 bases short, with 5 bases between. The CDR3: CASSRDSYNEQFF. The CDR3 DNA is TGTGCCAGCAGCCGGGACTCCTACAATGAGCAGTTCTTC.

The gene calls are TRBV5-1 and TRBJ2-5; 15 positions agree with TRBD2. This CDR3 is 18 amino acids long. Germline trimming cut 4 bases from V and 1 base from J; bases unmatched to any gene: 8. Germline V gives CDR1 SGHRS, CDR2 YFSETQ. The CDR3 protein is CASSPGTSGGPSQETQYF. The CDR3 DNA follows: TGCGCCAGCAGCCCCGGGACTAGCGGGGGGCCCTCCCAAGAGACCCAGTACTTC. Supplemented by reference TRBV5-1 and TRBJ2-5, the full variable domain reads KAGVTQTPRYLIKTRGQQVTLSCSPISGHRSVSWYQQTPGQGLQFLFEYFSETQRNKGNFPGRFSGRQFSNSRSEMNVSTLELGDSALYLCASSPGTSGGPSQETQYFGPGTRLLVL.

The chain joins TRBV3-1 (or the pseudogene TRBV3-2) to TRBJ1-1, with TRBD1 identical over 7 bases. CDR1 and CDR2 (germline): LGHDT, YNNKEL (reference sequence). The length of the CDR3 is 15 residues. V lost 5 bases to trimming and J lost 4 bases; unmatched junction nucleotides: 10. The CDR3 coding sequence is TGTGCCAGCAGCGCTAACGGACAGGCGGGCACTGAAGCTTTCTTT. The encoded protein is CASSANGQAGTEAFF.

The J gene is TRBJ2-1, the V gene TRBV7-2; D is uncertain. V was clipped by 0 bases and J by 5 bases, with 8 bases between them. Per the germline V gene, CDR1 is SGHTA and CDR2 is FQGNSA. The CDR3 spans 14 residues. Here the CDR3 DNA reads TGTGCCAGCAGCTTAGCGATCGCTAACAATGAGCAGTTCTTC. It encodes CASSLAIANNEQFF.

V gene TRBV10-1 combines with J gene TRBJ2-3, with 10 bases that match TRBD2. The CDR3 extends over 15 amino acids. CDR1 WNHNN and CDR2 SYGVQD come from the germline V gene (reference sequence). The junction had 5 bases not matched to a gene; V was cut back by 4 bases and J by 4 bases. The CDR3 is CASSGSSGGPDTQYF. The CDR3 region has the DNA TGCGCCAGCAGTGGTAGTAGCGGGGGGCCAGATACGCAGTATTTT.

The gene calls are TRBV19 and TRBJ1-2; a weak D match, TRBD1 (6 bases). Germline V gene lookup returns CDR1 LNHDA and CDR2 SQIVND (reference sequence). Trimming pared 9 bases from V and 4 bases from J, leaving 18 bases between. This CDR3 region has 14 residues. The CDR3 loop reads CASSMGGLGYGYTF. Here the CDR3 DNA reads TGTGCCAGCTCTATGGGGGGGCTGGGCTATGGCTACACCTTC. Together with reference TRBV19 and TRBJ1-2, the CDR3 gives the full variable domain: DGGITQSPKYLFRKEGQNVTLSCEQNLNHDAMYWYRQDPGQGLRLIYYSQIVNDFQKGDIAEGYSVSREKKESFPLTVTSAQKNPTAFYLCASSMGGLGYGYTFGSGTRLTVV.

The CDR3, as DNA: TGTGCCAGTACGGGAGCTCGGGGGGAAACTAATGAAAAACTGTTTTTT. This gives the protein CASTGARGETNEKLFF. The chain is built from TRBV19 and TRBJ1-4; D is possibly TRBD1 (5 bases). CDR3 length: 16 residues. The V end was cut by 7 bases, the J end by 1 base, with 16 bases between. The germline CDR1 and CDR2 sequences are LNHDA and SQIVND (reference sequence). The whole variable domain, filled in from reference TRBV19 and TRBJ1-4, reads DGGITQSPKYLFRKEGQNVTLSCEQNLNHDAMYWYRQDPGQGLRLIYYSQIVNDFQKGDIAEGYSVSREKKESFPLTVTSAQKNPTAFYLCASTGARGETNEKLFFGSGTQLSVL.

This sequence joins TRBV5-6 and TRBJ1-2, with 8 bases identical to TRBD1. The V gene's germline CDR1 is SGHDT and CDR2 YYEEEE. The CDR3 extends over 16 amino acids. V shed 4 bases and J 4 bases; nucleotides not matched to a gene: 12. The CDR3 region has the DNA TGTGCCAGCAGCGTTACAGGGGGTGCCTCTTCCTATGGCTACACCTTC. As protein: CASSVTGGASSYGYTF.